This TCR beta chain is from a study of T cells after yellow fever vaccination. Using its own MiXCR run on the 5' RACE reads, TCRdb lists one record per CDR3 protein. The sample includes about 360,000 distinct CDR3 sequences, about 6% of them seen just once. V was pared by 6 bases and J by 7 bases, with 9 bases of the junction left unmatched. Germline V CDR1 and CDR2: MNHEY, SMNVEV (reference sequence). This CDR3 is built from 13 residues. The genes are TRBV27 and TRBJ2-7, with 7 bases fitting TRBD2. The sequence was obtained from a man aged 30-40 years who received the YFV17D yellow fever vaccine. The sample here was PBMCs, taken 5 days after the yellow fever booster vaccination. The CDR3 nucleotides are TGTGCCAGCAGGGGACTCACGGGAGGTGAGCAGTACTTC. It codes for CASRGLTGGEQYF.